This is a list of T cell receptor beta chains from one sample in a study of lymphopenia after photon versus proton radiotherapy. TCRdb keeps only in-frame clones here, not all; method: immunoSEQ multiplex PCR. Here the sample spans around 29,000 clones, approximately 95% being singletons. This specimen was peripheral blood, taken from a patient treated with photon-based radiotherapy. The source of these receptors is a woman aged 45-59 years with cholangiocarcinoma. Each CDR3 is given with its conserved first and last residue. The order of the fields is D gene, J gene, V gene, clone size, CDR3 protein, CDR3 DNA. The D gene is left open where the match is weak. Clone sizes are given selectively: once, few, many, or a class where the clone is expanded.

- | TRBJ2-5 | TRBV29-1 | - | CSARPNQETQYF | TGCAGCGCGAGACCAAACCAAGAGACCCAGTACTTC
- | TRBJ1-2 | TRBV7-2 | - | CASSLLGAGFYGYTF | TGTGCCAGCAGCTTACTGGGGGCGGGGTTCTATGGCTACACCTTC
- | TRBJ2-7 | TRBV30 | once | CAWGGGYEQYF | TGTGCCTGGGGAGGGGGCTACGAGCAGTACTTC
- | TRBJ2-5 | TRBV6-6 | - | CASSYRETQYF | TGTGCCAGCAGTTACCGGGAGACCCAGTACTTC
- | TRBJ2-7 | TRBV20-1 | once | CSPAGREQYF | TGCAGTCCGGCGGGGCGCGAGCAGTACTTC
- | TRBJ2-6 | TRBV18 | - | CAVLGANVLTF | TGTGCTGTTCTGGGGGCCAACGTCCTGACTTTC
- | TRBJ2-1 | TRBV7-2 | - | CASSLTNYNEQFF | TGTGCCAGCAGCTTGACAAACTACAATGAGCAGTTCTTC
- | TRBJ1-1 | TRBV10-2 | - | CASNEGLNTEAFF | TGCGCCAGCAATGAAGGCCTCAACACTGAAGCTTTCTTT
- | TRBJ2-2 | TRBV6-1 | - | CASSGGANTGELFF | TGTGCCAGCAGTGGCGGGGCGAACACCGGGGAGCTGTTTTTT
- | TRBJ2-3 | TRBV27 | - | CASSFDTDTQYF | TGTGCCAGCAGTTTCGACACAGATACGCAGTATTTT
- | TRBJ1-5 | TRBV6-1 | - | CASLSSPNQPQHF | TGTGCCAGCTTATCTAGCCCCAATCAGCCCCAGCATTTT
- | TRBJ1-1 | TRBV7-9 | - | CASSSSGHTEAFF | TGTGCCAGCAGCTCTTCCGGACACACTGAAGCTTTCTTT
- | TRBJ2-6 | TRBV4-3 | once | CASSQEGSGANVLTF | TGCGCCAGCAGCCAAGAAGGCTCTGGGGCCAACGTCCTGACTTTC
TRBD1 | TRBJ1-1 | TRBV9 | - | CASSPRTGATEAFF | TGTGCCAGCAGCCCTCGGACAGGGGCCACTGAAGCTTTCTTT
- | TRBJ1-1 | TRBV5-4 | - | CASSFKGVNTEAFF | TGTGCCAGCAGCTTTAAAGGCGTGAACACTGAAGCTTTCTTT
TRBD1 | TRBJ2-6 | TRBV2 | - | CASSRDRAGANVLTF | TGTGCCAGCAGCCGGGACAGGGCTGGGGCCAACGTCCTGACTTTC
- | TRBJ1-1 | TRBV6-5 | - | CASSYGENTEAFF | TGTGCCAGCAGTTACGGGGAAAACACTGAAGCTTTCTTT
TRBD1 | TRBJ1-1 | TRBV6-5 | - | CASSSPNRGWEAFF | TGTGCCAGCAGTTCCCCGAACAGGGGGTGGGAAGCTTTCTTT
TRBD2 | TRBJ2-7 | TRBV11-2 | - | CASSLSNRKTSAIGYEQYF | TGTGCCAGCAGCTTATCTAACCGCAAAACTAGCGCAATAGGCTACGAGCAGTACTTC
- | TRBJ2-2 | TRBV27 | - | CASSLHQGRGNTGELFF | TGTGCCAGCAGTTTACACCAGGGCAGGGGGAACACCGGGGAGCTGTTTTTT
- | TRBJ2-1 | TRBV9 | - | CASSVDWGNYNEQFF | TGTGCCAGCAGCGTAGATTGGGGAAACTACAATGAGCAGTTCTTC
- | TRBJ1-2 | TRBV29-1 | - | CSVGQGVTNYGYTF | TGCAGCGTCGGGCAGGGAGTAACTAACTATGGCTACACCTTC
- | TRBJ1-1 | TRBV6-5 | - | CASSHGAGGAEAFF | TGTGCCAGCAGTCACGGAGCGGGGGGCGCTGAAGCTTTCTTT
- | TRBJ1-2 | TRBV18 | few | CASSPDREDTF | TGTGCCAGCTCACCAGACAGAGAAGACACCTTC
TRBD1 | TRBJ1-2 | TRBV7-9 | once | CASSFSYGTGGGYTF | TGTGCCAGCAGCTTCTCCTACGGGACAGGCGGAGGCTACACCTTC
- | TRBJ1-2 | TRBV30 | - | CAWSRGSYGYTF | TGTGCCTGGAGTCGGGGATCCTATGGCTACACCTTC
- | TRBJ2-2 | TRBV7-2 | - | CASSPAQNGELFF | TGTGCCAGCAGCCCCGCCCAAAACGGGGAGCTGTTTTTT
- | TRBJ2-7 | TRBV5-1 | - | CASSLSLGLPYEQYF | TGCGCCAGCAGCTTATCCCTGGGGTTGCCCTACGAGCAGTACTTC
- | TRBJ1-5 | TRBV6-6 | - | CASSRTADQPQHF | TGTGCCAGCAGCCGGACGGCGGACCAGCCCCAGCATTTT
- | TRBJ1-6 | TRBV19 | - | CASSIGPLPPLHF | TGTGCCAGTAGTATAGGACCGCTTCCCCCCCTCCACTTT
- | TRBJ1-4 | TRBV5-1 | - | CASSAFEGNEKLFF | TGCGCCAGCAGCGCCTTTGAAGGGAATGAAAAACTGTTTTTT
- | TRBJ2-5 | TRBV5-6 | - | CASSSPGTWGDGETQYF | TGTGCCAGCAGCTCTCCCGGGACTTGGGGCGACGGGGAGACCCAGTACTTC
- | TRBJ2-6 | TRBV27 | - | CASSLSAGYGANVLTF | TGTGCCAGCAGTTTATCGGCGGGGTATGGGGCCAACGTCCTGACTTTC
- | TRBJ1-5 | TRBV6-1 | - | CASSGTNDRVKSNQPQHF | TGTGCCAGCAGTGGTACAAATGACAGAGTAAAGAGCAATCAGCCCCAGCATTTT
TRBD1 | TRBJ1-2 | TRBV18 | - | CASSPPPGTDSYGYTF | TGTGCCAGCTCACCACCCCCCGGGACAGACTCCTATGGCTACACCTTC
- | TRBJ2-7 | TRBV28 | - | CASSGHEQYF | TGTGCCAGCAGTGGCCACGAGCAGTACTTC
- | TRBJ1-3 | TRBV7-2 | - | CASSLRGGDTIYF | TGTGCCAGCAGCCTAAGGGGAGGGGACACCATATATTTT
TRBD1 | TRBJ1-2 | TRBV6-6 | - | CASREGQGNYGYTF | TGTGCCAGCAGGGAGGGACAGGGAAACTATGGCTACACCTTC
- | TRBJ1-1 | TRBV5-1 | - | CASSLDLTNTEAFF | TGCGCCAGCAGCTTGGATCTGACGAACACTGAAGCTTTCTTT
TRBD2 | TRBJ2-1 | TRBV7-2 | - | CASSLRGGGMYNEQFF | TGTGCCAGCAGCCTGCGCGGCGGGGGAATGTACAATGAGCAGTTCTTC
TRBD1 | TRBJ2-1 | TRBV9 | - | CASSDDRGNFHEQFF | TGTGCCAGCAGCGATGACAGGGGCAATTTCCATGAGCAGTTCTTC
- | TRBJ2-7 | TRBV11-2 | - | CASSLGITATYEQYF | TGTGCCAGCAGCTTAGGAATAACAGCTACCTACGAGCAGTACTTC
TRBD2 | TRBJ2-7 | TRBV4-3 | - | CASSPGLAVYEQYF | TGCGCCAGCAGCCCCGGACTAGCGGTCTACGAGCAGTACTTC
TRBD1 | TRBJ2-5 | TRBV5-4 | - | CASSSRDRGETQYF | TGTGCCAGCAGCTCACGGGACAGGGGAGAGACCCAGTACTTC
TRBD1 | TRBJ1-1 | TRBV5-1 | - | CASSPGGTEAFF | TGCGCCAGCAGCCCAGGGGGCACTGAAGCTTTCTTT
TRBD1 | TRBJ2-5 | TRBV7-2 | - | CASSLTGGQETQYF | TGTGCCAGCAGCCTGACAGGGGGCCAAGAGACCCAGTACTTC
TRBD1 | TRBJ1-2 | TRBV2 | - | CASSGSVQGDGYTF | TGTGCCAGCAGTGGTTCGGTACAGGGGGATGGCTACACCTTC
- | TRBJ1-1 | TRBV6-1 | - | CASSEGKGTEAFF | TGTGCCAGCAGTGAAGGTAAAGGTACTGAAGCTTTCTTT
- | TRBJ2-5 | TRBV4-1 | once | CASSLLPQETQYF | TGCGCCAGCAGCCTCCTCCCGCAGGAGACCCAGTACTTC